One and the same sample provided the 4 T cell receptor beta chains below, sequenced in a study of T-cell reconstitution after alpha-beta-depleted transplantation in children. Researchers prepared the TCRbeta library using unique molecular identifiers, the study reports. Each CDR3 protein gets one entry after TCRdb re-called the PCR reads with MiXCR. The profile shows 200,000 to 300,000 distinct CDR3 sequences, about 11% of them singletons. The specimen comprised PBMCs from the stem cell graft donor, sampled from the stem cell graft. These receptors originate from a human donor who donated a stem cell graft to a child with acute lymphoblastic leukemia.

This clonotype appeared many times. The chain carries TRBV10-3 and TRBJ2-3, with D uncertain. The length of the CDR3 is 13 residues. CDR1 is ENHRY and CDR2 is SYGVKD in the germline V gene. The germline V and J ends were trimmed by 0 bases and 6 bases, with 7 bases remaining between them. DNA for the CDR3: TGTGCCATCAGTGAGTCGTCGAGCGATACGCAGTATTTT. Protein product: CAISESSSDTQYF.

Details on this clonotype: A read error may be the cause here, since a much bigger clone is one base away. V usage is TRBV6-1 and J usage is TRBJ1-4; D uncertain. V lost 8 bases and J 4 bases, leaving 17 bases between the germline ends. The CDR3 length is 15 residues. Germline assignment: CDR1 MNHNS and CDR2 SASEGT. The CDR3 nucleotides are TGTGCCAGCGCGGATCATGCCCTAGATAATGAAAAACTGTTTTTT. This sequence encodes CASADHALDNEKLFF.

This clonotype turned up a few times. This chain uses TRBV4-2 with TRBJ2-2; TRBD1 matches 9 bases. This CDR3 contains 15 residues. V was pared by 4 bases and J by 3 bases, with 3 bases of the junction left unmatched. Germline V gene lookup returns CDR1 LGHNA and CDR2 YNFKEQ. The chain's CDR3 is CASSPGQGDTGELFF. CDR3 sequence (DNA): TGTGCCAGCAGCCCGGGACAGGGAGACACCGGGGAGCTGTTTTTT.

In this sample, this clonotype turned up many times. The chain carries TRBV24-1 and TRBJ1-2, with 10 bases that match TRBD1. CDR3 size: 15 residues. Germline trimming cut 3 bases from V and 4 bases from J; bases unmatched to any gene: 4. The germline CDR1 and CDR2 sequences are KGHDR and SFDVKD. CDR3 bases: TGTGCCACCAGTGATCGGACAGGGGGAGGCTATGGCTACACCTTC. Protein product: CATSDRTGGGYGYTF.